What follows is one T cell receptor beta chain and its context. The germline CDR1 and CDR2 sequences are DFQATT and SNEGSKA (reference sequence). This CDR3 is built from 13 residues. V lost 6 bases and J 9 bases, leaving 18 bases between the germline ends. TCRdb recomputed calls from the 5' RACE reads with MiXCR, one row per CDR3 protein. The data contain 50,000 to 65,000 distinct CDR3 sequences, 20% of them singletons. The sorted Tregs were CD4+CD25+CD127-/low cells. The genes are TRBV20-1 and TRBJ2-1; D uncertain. This clonotype was obtained from a female donor with breast cancer. The sequencing input was tumor-infiltrating Tregs sorted from the breast tumor. CDR3 region: CSAISPPRPEQFF. CDR3 sequence (DNA): TGCAGTGCCATTTCTCCCCCCAGGCCTGAGCAGTTCTTC.